Listed here are 14 T cell receptor beta chains from one sample, sequenced in a study of cytomegalovirus exposure and HLA in healthy donors. The PCR ran on 60 Vbeta and 13 Jbeta primers. Some clones are missing from TCRdb's copy, which holds only in-frame ones; the method was immunoSEQ multiplex PCR. The sample lists some 150,000 clones, about 75% seen once, with about 1.7% in the top ten. Sequenced: PBMCs. The receptors were gathered from a woman in her twenties or thirties in good health and CMV-seronegative.

The chain uses TRBV6-5 and TRBJ1-3, with 7 bases matching TRBD1. Trimming at V came to 0 bases and at J to 8 bases, leaving 10 bases not matched to a gene. Germline assignment: CDR1 MNHEY and CDR2 SVGAGI. The CDR3 has 16 amino acids. CDR3 sequence (DNA): TGTGCCAGCAGTTACTCTACCGGGCCCAGGGGGGACACCATATATTTT. This encodes CASSYSTGPRGDTIYF.

J is TRBJ2-1 and V is TRBV11-3; 7 bases match TRBD1. V shed 2 bases and J 9 bases; nucleotides not matched to a gene: 10. The CDR3 is 15 residues long. The V gene's germline CDR1 is SGHNT and CDR2 YENEEA. CDR3 residues: CASSLRGPGLVEQFF. The CDR3, as DNA: TGTGCCAGCAGCTTAAGGGGGCCCGGGCTAGTTGAGCAGTTCTTC.

The chain joins TRBV18 to TRBJ2-5, with a weak D call TRBD1 (5 bases). This CDR3 has 14 amino acids. Trimming took 6 bases from V and 1 from J, leaving 12 bases between them. Germline CDR1 KGHSH, CDR2 LQKENI. CDR3 in amino acids: CASSQGTPQETQYF. CDR3 sequence (DNA): TGTGCCAGCTCCCAGGGAACTCCCCAAGAGACCCAGTACTTC.

The genes are TRBV9 and TRBJ1-1; the match to TRBD1 covers 9 bases. Germline V gene data show CDR1 as SGDLS and CDR2 as YYNGEE. V gave up 0 bases and J gave up 0 bases; unmatched junction bases: 9. The CDR3 covers 18 residues. The CDR3 region has the DNA TGTGCCAGCAGCGTAGCCGACTGGACAGGGGCTTTGAACACTGAAGCTTTCTTT. Translated: CASSVADWTGALNTEAFF.

Concerning this clone: At the DNA level, this CDR3 is encoded by other sequences in the same sample as well. J is TRBJ1-2 and V is TRBV6-5; D not resolved. The CDR3 spans 15 residues. V shed 5 bases and J shed 5 bases, with 18 bases lying between them. The germline V gene encodes CDR1 MNHEY and CDR2 SVGAGI. CDR3 region: CASSLKTTAFYGYTF. The CDR3 DNA sequence: TGTGCCAGCAGTCTGAAGACCACAGCCTTTTATGGCTACACCTTC.

The chain has TRBV9 and TRBJ1-6, with 7 bases aligning to TRBD1. Germline V gene lookup returns CDR1 SGDLS and CDR2 YYNGEE. The CDR3 is 14 amino acids. The V gene end was trimmed by 0 bases and the J gene end by 12 bases; junction bases not matched to a gene: 6. Written as DNA, the CDR3 is TGTGCCAGCAGCGTAGATTGGCAGGGGGGACCCCTCCACTTT. This encodes CASSVDWQGGPLHF.

This chain connects TRBV18 to TRBJ1-1; 8 bases match TRBD1. The CDR3 is made up of 18 amino acids. With V trimmed by 8 bases and J by 0 bases, 17 bases remained unmatched. From germline, CDR1 is KGHSH and CDR2 LQKENI. CDR3 sequence: CASLQGERLYYLNTEAFF. Here the CDR3 DNA reads TGTGCCAGCCTACAGGGGGAACGCCTCTATTACTTGAACACTGAAGCTTTCTTT.

V usage is TRBV10-2 and J usage is TRBJ2-7; a possible D gene is TRBD2 (5 bases). Between the trimmed V and J ends, which lost 6 bases and 3 bases, there was a span of 12 bases. Germline assignment: CDR1 WSHSY and CDR2 SAAADI. The CDR3 is made up of 13 amino acids. CDR3: CASRGGSHYEQYF. The CDR3 DNA reads TGCGCCAGCAGGGGCGGGTCCCACTACGAGCAGTACTTC.

V is TRBV4-1 and J is TRBJ1-2; 8 bases match TRBD1. Trimming cost V 3 bases and J 6 bases; bases outside gene matches: 3. The CDR3 consists of 13 residues. Germline V gene sequence: CDR1 MGHRA, CDR2 YSYEKL. Here the CDR3 DNA reads TGCGCCAGCAGCCAGAGGACAGGGAATGGCTACACCTTC. Protein product: CASSQRTGNGYTF.

A few counts support this clone. V usage is TRBV6-6 and J usage is TRBJ1-1; D gene unclear. V dropped 6 bases and J dropped 0 bases, with 8 bases sitting between them. CDR3 size: 13 residues. Germline lookup yields CDR1 MNHNY and CDR2 SVGAGI (reference sequence). The CDR3 DNA reads as TGTGCCAGCAGCCCGCGGTTGAACACTGAAGCTTTCTTT. Translated: CASSPRLNTEAFF.

The V and J genes are TRBV27 and TRBJ1-1; the D gene is possibly TRBD1 (5 bases). Germline CDR1 reads MNHEY; CDR2 reads SMNVEV (reference sequence). CDR3 length: 15 residues. V lost 8 bases and J lost 3, with 19 bases in between. CDR3 sequence: CASQNGGVFYTEAFF. The CDR3 DNA sequence: TGTGCCAGCCAGAACGGGGGGGTCTTCTACACTGAAGCTTTCTTT.

The V call is TRBV2, the J call TRBJ2-5; no clear D gene. The length of the CDR3 is 15 residues. Germline assignment: CDR1 SNHLY and CDR2 FYNNEI. The V end was cut by 3 bases, the J end by 0 bases, with 11 bases between. The CDR3 here is CASSDPIFYQETQYF. CDR3 bases: TGTGCCAGCAGTGATCCTATTTTCTACCAAGAGACCCAGTACTTC.

In this sample, this clone turned up a few times. The genes are TRBV9 and TRBJ2-2; 10 bases map to TRBD1. J gave up 5 bases and V 3 bases, and 1 base lay outside the gene matches. CDR1 is SGDLS and CDR2 is YYNGEE in the germline V gene. The CDR3 covers 14 residues. Here the CDR3 reads CASSEGQGTGELFF. In DNA form, the CDR3 reads TGTGCCAGCAGCGAGGGACAGGGGACCGGGGAGCTGTTTTTT. Full variable domain (remainder filled in from reference TRBV9 and TRBJ2-2): DSGVTQTPKHLITATGQRVTLRCSPRSGDLSVYWYQQSLDQGLQFLIQYYNGEERAKGNILERFSAQQFPDLHSELNLSSLELGDSALYFCASSEGQGTGELFFGEGSRLTVL.

The chain joins TRBV6-5 to TRBJ2-4, with D possibly TRBD1 on 6 matching bases. The V end lost 5 bases, the J end lost 4 bases, and 15 bases lay between the germline ends. The germline V gene has CDR1 MNHEY and CDR2 SVGAGI. The CDR3 has 15 residues. This CDR3 is CASSPPGTKKNIQYF. The CDR3 DNA is TGTGCCAGCAGTCCCCCCGGGACAAAAAAAAACATTCAGTACTTC.